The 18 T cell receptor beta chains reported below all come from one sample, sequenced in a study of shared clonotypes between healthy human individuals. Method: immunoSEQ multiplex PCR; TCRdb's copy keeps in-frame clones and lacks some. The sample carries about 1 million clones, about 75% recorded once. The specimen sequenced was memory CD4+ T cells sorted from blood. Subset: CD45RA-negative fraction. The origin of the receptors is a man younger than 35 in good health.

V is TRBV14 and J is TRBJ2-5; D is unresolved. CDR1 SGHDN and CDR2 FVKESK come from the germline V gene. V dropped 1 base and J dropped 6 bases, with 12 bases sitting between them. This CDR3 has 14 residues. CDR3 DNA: TGTGCCAGCAGCCAAGCAGGAGTGAGAAAGACCCAGTACTTC. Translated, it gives CASSQAGVRKTQYF.

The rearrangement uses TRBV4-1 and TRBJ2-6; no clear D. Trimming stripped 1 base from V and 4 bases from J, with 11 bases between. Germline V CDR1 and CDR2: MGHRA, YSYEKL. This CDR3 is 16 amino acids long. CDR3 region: CASSQAQTAGANVLTF. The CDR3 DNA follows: TGCGCCAGCAGCCAAGCCCAGACCGCCGGGGCCAACGTCCTGACTTTC.

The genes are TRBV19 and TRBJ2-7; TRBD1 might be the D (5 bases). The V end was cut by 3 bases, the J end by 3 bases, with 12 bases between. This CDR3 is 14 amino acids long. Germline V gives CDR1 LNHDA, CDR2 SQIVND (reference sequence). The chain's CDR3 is CASSMGLGFYEQYF. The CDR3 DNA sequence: TGTGCCAGTAGTATGGGGCTAGGATTCTACGAGCAGTACTTC. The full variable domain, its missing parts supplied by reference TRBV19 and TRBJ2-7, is DGGITQSPKYLFRKEGQNVTLSCEQNLNHDAMYWYRQDPGQGLRLIYYSQIVNDFQKGDIAEGYSVSREKKESFPLTVTSAQKNPTAFYLCASSMGLGFYEQYFGPGTRLTVT.

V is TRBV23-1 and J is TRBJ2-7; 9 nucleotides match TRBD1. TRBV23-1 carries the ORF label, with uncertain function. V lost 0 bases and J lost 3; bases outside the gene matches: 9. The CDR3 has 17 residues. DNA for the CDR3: TGCGCCAGCAGTCAATCGGCGAGAGACAGGGGGGTCTACGAGCAGTACTTC. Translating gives CASSQSARDRGVYEQYF.

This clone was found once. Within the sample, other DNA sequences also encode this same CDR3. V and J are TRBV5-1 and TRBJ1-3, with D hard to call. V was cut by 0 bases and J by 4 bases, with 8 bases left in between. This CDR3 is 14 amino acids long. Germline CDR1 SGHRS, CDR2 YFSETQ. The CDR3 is CASSLDPSGNTIYF. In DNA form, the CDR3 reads TGCGCCAGCAGCTTGGACCCCTCCGGAAACACCATATATTTT.

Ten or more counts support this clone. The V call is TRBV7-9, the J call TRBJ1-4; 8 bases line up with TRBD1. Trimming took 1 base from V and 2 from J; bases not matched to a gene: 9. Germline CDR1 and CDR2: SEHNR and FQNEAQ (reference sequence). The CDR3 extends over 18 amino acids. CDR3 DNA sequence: TGTGCCAGCAGCTTAGGATCGGCAGGGGGCTCCACTAATGAAAAACTGTTTTTT. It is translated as CASSLGSAGGSTNEKLFF.

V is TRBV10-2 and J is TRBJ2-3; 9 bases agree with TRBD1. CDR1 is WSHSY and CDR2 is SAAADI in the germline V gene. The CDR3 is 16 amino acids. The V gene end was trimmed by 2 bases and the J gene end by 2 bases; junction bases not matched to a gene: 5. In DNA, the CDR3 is TGCGCCAGCAGTGAGACTGGGACAGGGCACACAGATACGCAGTATTTT. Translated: CASSETGTGHTDTQYF.

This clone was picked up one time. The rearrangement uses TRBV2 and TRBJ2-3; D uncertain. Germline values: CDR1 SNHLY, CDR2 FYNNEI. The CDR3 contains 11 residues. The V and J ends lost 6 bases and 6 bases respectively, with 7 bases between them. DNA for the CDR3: TGTGCCAGCAGCCGGGTCGATACGCAGTATTTT. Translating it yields CASSRVDTQYF.

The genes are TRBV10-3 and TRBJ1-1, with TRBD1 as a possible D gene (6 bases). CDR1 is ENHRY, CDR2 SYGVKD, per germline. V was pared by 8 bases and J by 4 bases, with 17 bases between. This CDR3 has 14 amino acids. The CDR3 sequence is CAISEGGTLTEAFF. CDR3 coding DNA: TGTGCCATCTCCGAAGGGGGGACGCTCACTGAAGCTTTCTTT.

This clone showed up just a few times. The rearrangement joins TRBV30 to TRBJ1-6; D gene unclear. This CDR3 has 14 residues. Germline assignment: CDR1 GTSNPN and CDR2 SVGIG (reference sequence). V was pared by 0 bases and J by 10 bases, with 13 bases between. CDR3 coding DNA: TGTGCCTGGAGTGTACACTCCCCGGTATCACCCCTCCACTTT. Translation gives CAWSVHSPVSPLHF.

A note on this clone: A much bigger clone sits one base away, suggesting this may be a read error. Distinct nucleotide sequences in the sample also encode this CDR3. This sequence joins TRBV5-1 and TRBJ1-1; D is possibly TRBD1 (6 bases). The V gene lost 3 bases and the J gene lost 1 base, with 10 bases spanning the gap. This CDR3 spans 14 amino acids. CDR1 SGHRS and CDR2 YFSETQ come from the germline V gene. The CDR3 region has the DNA TGCGCCAGCAGCTCTGGACAGCCGAACACTGAAGCTTTCTTT. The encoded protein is CASSSGQPNTEAFF.

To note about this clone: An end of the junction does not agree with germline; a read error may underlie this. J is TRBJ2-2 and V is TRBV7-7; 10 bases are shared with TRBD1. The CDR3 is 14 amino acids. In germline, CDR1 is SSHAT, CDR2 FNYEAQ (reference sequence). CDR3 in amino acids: CASSQGQGPGELFF. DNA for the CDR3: TGTGCTAGCAGCCAGGGACAGGGGCCCGGGGAGCTGTTTTTT. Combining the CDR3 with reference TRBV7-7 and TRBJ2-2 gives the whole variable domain GAGVSQSPRYKVTKRGQDVTLRCDPISSHATLYWYQQALGQGPEFLTYFNYEAQPDKSGLPSDRFSAERPEGSISTLTIQRTEQRDSAMYRCASSQGQGPGELFFGEGSRLTVL.

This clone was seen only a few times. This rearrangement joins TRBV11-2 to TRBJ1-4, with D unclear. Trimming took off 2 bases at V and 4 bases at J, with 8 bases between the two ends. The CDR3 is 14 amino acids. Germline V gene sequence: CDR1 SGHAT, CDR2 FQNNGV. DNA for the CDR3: TGTGCCAGCAGCTTAAGCAGCGGTAATGAAAAACTGTTTTTT. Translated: CASSLSSGNEKLFF. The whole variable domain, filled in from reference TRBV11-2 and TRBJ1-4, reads EAGVAQSPRYKIIEKRQSVAFWCNPISGHATLYWYQQILGQGPKLLIQFQNNGVVDDSQLPKDRFSAERLKGVDSTLKIQPAKLEDSAVYLCASSLSSGNEKLFFGSGTQLSVL.

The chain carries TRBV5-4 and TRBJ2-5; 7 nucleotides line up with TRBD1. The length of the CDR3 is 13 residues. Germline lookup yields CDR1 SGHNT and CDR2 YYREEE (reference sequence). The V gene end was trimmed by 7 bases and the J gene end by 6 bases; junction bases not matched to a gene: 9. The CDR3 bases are TGTGCCAGCTCTTCACAGGGGATGAAGACCCAGTACTTC. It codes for CASSSQGMKTQYF.

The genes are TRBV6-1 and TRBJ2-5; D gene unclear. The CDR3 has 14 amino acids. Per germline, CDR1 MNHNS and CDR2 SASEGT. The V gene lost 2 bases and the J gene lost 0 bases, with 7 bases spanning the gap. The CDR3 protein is CASSEWVNQETQYF. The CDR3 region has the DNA TGTGCCAGCAGTGAATGGGTCAACCAAGAGACCCAGTACTTC.

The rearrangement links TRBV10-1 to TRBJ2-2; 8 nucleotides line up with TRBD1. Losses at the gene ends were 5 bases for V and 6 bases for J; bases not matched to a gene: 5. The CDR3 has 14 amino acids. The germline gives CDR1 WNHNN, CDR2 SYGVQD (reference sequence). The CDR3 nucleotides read TGCGCCAGCAGTTTTCAGGGGGCGTCCGGGGAGCTGTTTTTT. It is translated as CASSFQGASGELFF.

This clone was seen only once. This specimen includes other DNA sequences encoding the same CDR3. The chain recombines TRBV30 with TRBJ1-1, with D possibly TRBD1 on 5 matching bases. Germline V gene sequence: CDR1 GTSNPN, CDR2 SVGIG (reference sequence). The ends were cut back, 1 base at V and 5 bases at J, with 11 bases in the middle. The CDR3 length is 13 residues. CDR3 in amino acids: CAWSGQGGTEAFF. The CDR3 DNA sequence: TGTGCCTGGAGTGGGCAGGGCGGAACTGAAGCTTTCTTT. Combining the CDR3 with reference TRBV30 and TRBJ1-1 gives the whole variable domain SQTIHQWPATLVQPVGSPLSLECTVEGTSNPNLYWYRQAAGRGLQLLFYSVGIGQISSEVPQNLSASRPQDRQFILSSKKLLLSDSGFYLCAWSGQGGTEAFFGQGTRLTVV.

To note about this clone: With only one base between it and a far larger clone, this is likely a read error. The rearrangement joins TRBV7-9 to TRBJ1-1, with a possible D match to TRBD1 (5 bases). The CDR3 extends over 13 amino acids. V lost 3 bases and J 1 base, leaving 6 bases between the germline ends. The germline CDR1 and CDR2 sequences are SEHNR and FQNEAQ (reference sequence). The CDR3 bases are TGTGCCAGCAGCTTTGGGGCGAACACTGAAGCTTTCTTT. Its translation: CASSFGANTEAFF.